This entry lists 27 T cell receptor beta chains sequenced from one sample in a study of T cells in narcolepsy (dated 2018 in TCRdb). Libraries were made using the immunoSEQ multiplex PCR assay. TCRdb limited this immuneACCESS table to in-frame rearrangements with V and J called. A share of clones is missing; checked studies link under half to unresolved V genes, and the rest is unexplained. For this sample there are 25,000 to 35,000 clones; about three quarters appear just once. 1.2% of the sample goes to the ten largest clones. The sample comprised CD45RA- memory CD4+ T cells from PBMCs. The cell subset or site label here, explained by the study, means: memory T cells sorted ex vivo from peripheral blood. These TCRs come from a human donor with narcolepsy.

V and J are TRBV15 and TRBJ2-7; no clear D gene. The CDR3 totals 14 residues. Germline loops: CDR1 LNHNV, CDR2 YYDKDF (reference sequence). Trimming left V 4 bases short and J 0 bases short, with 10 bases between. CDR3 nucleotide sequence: TGTGCCACCAGCAATGGGATAAACTCCTACGAGCAGTACTTC. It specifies CATSNGINSYEQYF. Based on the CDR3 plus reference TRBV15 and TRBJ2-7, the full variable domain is DAMVIQNPRYQVTQFGKPVTLSCSQTLNHNVMYWYQQKSSQAPKLLFHYYDKDFNNEADTPDNFQSRRPNTSFCFLDIRSPGLGDTAMYLCATSNGINSYEQYFGPGTRLTVT.

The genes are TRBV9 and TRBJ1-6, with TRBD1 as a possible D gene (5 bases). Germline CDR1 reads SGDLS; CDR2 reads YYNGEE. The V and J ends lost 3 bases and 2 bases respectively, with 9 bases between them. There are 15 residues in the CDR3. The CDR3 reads CASSARGTYNSPLHF. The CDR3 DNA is TGTGCCAGCAGCGCCCGGGGGACCTATAATTCACCCCTCCACTTT.

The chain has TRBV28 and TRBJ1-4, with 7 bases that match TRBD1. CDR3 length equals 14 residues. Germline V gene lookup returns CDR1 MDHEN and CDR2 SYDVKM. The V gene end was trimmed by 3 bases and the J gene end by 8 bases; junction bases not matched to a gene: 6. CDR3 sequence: CASSLGGTDEKLFF. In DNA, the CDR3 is TGTGCCAGCAGTTTGGGGGGGACAGACGAAAAACTGTTTTTT. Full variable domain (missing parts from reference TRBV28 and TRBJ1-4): DVKVTQSSRYLVKRTGEKVFLECVQDMDHENMFWYRQDPGLGLRLIYFSYDVKMKEKGDIPEGYSVSREKKERFSLILESASTNQTSMYLCASSLGGTDEKLFFGSGTQLSVL.

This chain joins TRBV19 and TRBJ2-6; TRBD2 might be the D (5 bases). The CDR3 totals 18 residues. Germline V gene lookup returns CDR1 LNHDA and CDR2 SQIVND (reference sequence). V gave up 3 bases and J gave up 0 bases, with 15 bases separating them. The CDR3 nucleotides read TGTGCCAGTAGTATGGTCGGGGAAAGAGTCTCTGGGGCCAACGTCCTGACTTTC. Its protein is CASSMVGERVSGANVLTF.

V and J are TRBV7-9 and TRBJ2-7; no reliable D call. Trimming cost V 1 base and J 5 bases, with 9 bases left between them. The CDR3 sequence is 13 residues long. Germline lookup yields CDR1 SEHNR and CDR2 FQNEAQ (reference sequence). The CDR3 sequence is CASSLEPSHEQYF. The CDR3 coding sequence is TGTGCCAGCAGCTTAGAGCCCAGCCACGAGCAGTACTTC.

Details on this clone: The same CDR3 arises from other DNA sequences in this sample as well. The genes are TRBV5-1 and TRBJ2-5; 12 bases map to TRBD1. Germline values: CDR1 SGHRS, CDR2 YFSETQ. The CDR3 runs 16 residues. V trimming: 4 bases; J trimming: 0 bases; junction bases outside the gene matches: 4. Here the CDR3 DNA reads TGCGCCAGCAGCGGCGGGACAGGGGGCTACCAAGAGACCCAGTACTTC. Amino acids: CASSGGTGGYQETQYF.

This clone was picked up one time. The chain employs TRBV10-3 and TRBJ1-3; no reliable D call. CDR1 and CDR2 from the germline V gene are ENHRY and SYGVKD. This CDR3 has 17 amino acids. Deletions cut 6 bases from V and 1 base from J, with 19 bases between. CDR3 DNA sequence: TGTGCCATCAGGGCGGGAGGGTTCGTGAATTCTGGAAACACCATATATTTT. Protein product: CAIRAGGFVNSGNTIYF.

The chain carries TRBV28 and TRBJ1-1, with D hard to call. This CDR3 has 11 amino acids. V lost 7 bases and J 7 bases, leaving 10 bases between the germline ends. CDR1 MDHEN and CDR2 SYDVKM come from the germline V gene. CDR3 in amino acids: CASTIVGEAFF. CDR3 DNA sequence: TGTGCCAGCACCATCGTCGGTGAAGCTTTCTTT. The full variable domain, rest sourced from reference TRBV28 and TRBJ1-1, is DVKVTQSSRYLVKRTGEKVFLECVQDMDHENMFWYRQDPGLGLRLIYFSYDVKMKEKGDIPEGYSVSREKKERFSLILESASTNQTSMYLCASTIVGEAFFGQGTRLTVV.

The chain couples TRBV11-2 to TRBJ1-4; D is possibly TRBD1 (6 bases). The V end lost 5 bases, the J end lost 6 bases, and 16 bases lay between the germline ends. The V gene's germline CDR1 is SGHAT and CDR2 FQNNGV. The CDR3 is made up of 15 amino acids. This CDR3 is CASSPQTGGDEKLFF. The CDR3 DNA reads TGTGCCAGCAGCCCTCAGACAGGAGGGGATGAAAAACTGTTTTTT.

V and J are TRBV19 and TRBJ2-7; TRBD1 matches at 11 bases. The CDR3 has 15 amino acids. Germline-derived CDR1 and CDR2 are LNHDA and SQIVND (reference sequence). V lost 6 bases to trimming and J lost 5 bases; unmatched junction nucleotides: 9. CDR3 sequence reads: CASSLRGDRGNEQYF. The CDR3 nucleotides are TGTGCCAGTAGCCTTCGGGGGGACAGGGGGAACGAGCAGTACTTC.

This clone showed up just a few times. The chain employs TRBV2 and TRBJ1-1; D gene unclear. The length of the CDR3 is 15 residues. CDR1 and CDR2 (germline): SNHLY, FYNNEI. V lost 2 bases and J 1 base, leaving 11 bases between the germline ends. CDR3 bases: TGTGCCAGCAGTGAATCACATAACAAGAACACTGAAGCTTTCTTT. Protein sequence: CASSESHNKNTEAFF.

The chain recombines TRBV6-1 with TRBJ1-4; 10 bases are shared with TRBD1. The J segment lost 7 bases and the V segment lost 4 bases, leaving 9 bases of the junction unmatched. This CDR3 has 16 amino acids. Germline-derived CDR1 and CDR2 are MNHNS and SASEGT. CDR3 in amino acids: CASSALRGQGLEKLFF. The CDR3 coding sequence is TGTGCCAGCAGTGCCTTACGGGGACAGGGGCTTGAAAAACTGTTTTTT.

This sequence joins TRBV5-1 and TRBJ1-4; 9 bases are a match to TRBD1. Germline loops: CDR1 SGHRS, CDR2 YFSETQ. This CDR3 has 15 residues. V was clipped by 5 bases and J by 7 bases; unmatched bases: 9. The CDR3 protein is CASSITGGPGEKLFF. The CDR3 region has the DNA TGCGCCAGCAGTATAACAGGGGGCCCGGGTGAAAAACTGTTTTTT. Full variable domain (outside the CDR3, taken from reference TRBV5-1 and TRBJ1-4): KAGVTQTPRYLIKTRGQQVTLSCSPISGHRSVSWYQQTPGQGLQFLFEYFSETQRNKGNFPGRFSGRQFSNSRSEMNVSTLELGDSALYLCASSITGGPGEKLFFGSGTQLSVL.

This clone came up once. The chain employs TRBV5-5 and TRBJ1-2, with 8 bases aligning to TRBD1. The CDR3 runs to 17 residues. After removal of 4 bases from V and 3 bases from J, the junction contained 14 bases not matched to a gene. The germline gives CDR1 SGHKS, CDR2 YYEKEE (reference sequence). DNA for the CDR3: TGTGCCAGCAGCCCCGACGGGGCAGGGGGCTCTTACTATGGCTACACCTTC. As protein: CASSPDGAGGSYYGYTF.

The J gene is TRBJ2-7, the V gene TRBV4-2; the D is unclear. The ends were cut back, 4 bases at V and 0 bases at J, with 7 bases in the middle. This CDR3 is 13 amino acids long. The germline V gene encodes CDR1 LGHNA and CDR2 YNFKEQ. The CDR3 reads CASSRGDSYEQYF. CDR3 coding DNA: TGTGCCAGCAGCCGTGGGGACTCCTACGAGCAGTACTTC.

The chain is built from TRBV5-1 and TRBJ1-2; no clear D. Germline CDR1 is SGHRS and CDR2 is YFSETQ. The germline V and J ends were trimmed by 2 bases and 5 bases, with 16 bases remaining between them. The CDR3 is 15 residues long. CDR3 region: CASSFDSYSTYGYTF. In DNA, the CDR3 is TGCGCCAGCAGCTTCGATTCGTACAGCACTTATGGCTACACCTTC. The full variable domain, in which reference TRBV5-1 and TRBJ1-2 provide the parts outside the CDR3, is KAGVTQTPRYLIKTRGQQVTLSCSPISGHRSVSWYQQTPGQGLQFLFEYFSETQRNKGNFPGRFSGRQFSNSRSEMNVSTLELGDSALYLCASSFDSYSTYGYTFGSGTRLTVV.

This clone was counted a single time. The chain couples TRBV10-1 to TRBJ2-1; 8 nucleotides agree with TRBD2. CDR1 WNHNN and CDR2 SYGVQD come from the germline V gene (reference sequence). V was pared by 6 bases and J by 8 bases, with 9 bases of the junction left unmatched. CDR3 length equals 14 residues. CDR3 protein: CASSQAGVRDEQFF. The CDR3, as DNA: TGCGCCAGCAGCCAAGCGGGAGTCAGGGATGAGCAGTTCTTC.

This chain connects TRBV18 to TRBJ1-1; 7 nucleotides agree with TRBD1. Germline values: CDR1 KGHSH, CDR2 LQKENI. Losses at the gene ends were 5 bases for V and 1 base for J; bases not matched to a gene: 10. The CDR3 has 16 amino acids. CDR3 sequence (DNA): TGTGCCAGCTCAAGACAGGGAATAGGAGCGAACACTGAAGCTTTCTTT. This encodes CASSRQGIGANTEAFF. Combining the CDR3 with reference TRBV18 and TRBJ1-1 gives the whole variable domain NAGVMQNPRHLVRRRGQEARLRCSPMKGHSHVYWYRQLPEEGLKFMVYLQKENIIDESGMPKERFSAEFPKEGPSILRIQQVVRGDSAAYFCASSRQGIGANTEAFFGQGTRLTVV.

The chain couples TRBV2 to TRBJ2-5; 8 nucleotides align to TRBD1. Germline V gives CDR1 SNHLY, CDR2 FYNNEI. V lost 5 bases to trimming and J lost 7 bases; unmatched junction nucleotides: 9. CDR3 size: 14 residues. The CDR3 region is CASSLDRGPGTQYF. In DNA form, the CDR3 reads TGTGCCAGCAGTCTCGACAGGGGCCCCGGGACCCAGTACTTC.

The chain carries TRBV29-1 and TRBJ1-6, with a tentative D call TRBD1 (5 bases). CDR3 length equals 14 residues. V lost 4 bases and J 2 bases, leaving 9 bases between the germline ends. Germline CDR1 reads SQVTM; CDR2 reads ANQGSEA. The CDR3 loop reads CSVADSAYNSPLHF. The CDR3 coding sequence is TGCAGCGTTGCAGACAGTGCCTATAATTCACCCCTCCACTTT.

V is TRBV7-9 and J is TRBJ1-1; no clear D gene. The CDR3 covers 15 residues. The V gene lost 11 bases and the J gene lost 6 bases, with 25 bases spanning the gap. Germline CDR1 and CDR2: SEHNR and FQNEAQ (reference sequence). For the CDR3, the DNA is TGTGCCGGACGAGGGTTGAGGGAAATTAACTCTGAAGCTTTCTTT. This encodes CAGRGLREINSEAFF.

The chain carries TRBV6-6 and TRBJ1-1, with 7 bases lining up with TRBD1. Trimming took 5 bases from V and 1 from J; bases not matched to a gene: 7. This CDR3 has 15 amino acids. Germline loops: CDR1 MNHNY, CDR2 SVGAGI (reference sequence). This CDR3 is CASSRPQGRNTEAFF. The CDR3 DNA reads TGTGCCAGCAGTCGCCCACAGGGGAGGAACACTGAAGCTTTCTTT.

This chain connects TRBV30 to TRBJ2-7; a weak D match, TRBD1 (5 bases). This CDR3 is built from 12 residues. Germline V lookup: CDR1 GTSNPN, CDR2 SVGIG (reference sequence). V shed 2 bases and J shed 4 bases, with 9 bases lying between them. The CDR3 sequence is CAWSKGDYEQYF. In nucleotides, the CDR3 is TGTGCCTGGAGTAAAGGGGATTACGAGCAGTACTTC.

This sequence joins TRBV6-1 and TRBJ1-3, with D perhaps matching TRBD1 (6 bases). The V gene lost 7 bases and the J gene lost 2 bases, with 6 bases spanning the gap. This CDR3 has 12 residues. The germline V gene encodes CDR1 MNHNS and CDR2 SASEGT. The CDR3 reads CASTGAGNTIYF. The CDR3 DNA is TGTGCCAGCACAGGGGCTGGAAACACCATATATTTT.

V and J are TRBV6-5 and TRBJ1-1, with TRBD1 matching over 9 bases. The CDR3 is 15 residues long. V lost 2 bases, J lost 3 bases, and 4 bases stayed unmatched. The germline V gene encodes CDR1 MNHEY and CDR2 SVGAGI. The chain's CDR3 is CASSYHRGQDTEAFF. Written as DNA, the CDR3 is TGTGCCAGCAGTTACCACAGGGGGCAGGACACTGAAGCTTTCTTT.

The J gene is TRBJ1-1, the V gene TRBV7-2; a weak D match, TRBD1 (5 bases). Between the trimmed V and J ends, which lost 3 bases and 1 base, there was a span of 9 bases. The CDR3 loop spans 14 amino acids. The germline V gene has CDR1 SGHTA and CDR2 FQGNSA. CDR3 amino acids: CASSLGRWNTEAFF. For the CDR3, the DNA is TGTGCCAGCAGCTTGGGACGGTGGAACACTGAAGCTTTCTTT.

The CDR3 reads CASRLTSGAGSPGELFF. The CDR3 nucleotides read TGTGCCAGCAGGCTTACTAGCGGGGCCGGGTCCCCCGGGGAGCTGTTTTTT. The chain carries TRBV7-6 and TRBJ2-2; TRBD2 matches at 10 bases. Germline CDR1 SGHVS, CDR2 FNYEAQ. The CDR3 runs 17 residues. J lost 6 bases, V lost 6 bases, and 13 bases had no gene match.